Below are 9 T cell receptor beta chains sequenced from a single sample in a study of T-cell reconstitution after alpha-beta-depleted transplantation in children. It was with unique molecular identifiers that the TCRbeta library was prepared. TCRdb passed the PCR reads through MiXCR, listing each CDR3 protein once. The data contain 700,000 to 850,000 distinct CDR3 sequences, roughly 15% of them singletons. Sequenced here: PBMCs, mostly from graft donor cells, sampled 360 days after TCRalphabeta/CD19-depleted stem cell transplant. Receptor source: a male patient between 5 and 17 years old who had a stem cell transplant for acute lymphoblastic leukemia, so the T cells may come from the graft donor.

This clonotype turned up a few times. The CDR3 region is CSATTQGGGNQPQHF. The CDR3 region has the DNA TGCAGTGCTACCACCCAGGGGGGAGGCAATCAGCCCCAGCATTTT. The chain has TRBV20-1 and TRBJ1-5, with 7 positions matching TRBD1. The CDR3 runs 15 residues. Germline V gives CDR1 DFQATT, CDR2 SNEGSKA (reference sequence). Trimming at V came to 4 bases and at J to 2 bases, leaving 8 bases not matched to a gene.

This clonotype was observed a handful of times. The chain has TRBV5-1 and TRBJ2-4, with unresolved D. Trimming removed 0 bases at V and 5 bases at J, with 9 bases between. The CDR3 spans 14 residues. The germline V gene encodes CDR1 SGHRS and CDR2 YFSETQ. The CDR3 reads CASSLGGGENIQYF. The CDR3 nucleotides are TGCGCCAGCAGCTTGGGTGGTGGAGAAAACATTCAGTACTTC.

The V and J genes are TRBV10-2 and TRBJ2-3, with 14 bases lining up with TRBD2. The germline V gene has CDR1 WSHSY and CDR2 SAAADI. The CDR3 has 15 amino acids. This CDR3 reads CANRLAGGITDTQYF. DNA of the CDR3: TGCGCGAACCGACTAGCGGGAGGGATCACAGATACGCAGTATTTT.

V usage is TRBV4-1 and J usage is TRBJ2-5; no reliable D call. The CDR3 length is 13 residues. Trimming shortened V by 1 base and J by 5 bases, and 8 bases separated the two germline ends. Germline CDR1 MGHRA, CDR2 YSYEKL. The CDR3 DNA reads as TGCGCCAGCAGCCAAGCTGTCTGGGAGACCCAGTACTTC. Translation gives CASSQAVWETQYF.

This clonotype was detected only a few times. This sequence joins TRBV2 and TRBJ2-1; D remains unclear. CDR1 is SNHLY and CDR2 is FYNNEI in the germline V gene. CDR3 size: 11 residues. The V and J ends lost 5 bases and 8 bases respectively, with 7 bases between them. The DNA of the CDR3 is TGTGCCAGCAGTATCCATTATGAGCAGTTCTTC. Its protein is CASSIHYEQFF.

This clonotype occurred many times. J is TRBJ2-1 and V is TRBV12-3 or TRBV12-4; 8 bases align to TRBD2. The CDR3 contains 15 residues. V trimming: 7 bases; J trimming: 9 bases; junction bases outside the gene matches: 14. The CDR3 nucleotides are TGTGCCAGCACCCTGGGACTAGTGGTAATCCCTGAGCAGTTCTTC. Translating gives CASTLGLVVIPEQFF.

This clonotype showed up just a few times. This chain links TRBV14 with TRBJ2-2; D gene uncertain. The V end was cut by 1 base, the J end by 6 bases, with 15 bases between. CDR3 size: 16 residues. The germline V gene encodes CDR1 SGHDN and CDR2 FVKESK. The CDR3 DNA reads as TGTGCCAGCAGCCAAGGGATCTTGGGAAGGGCCGGGGAGCTGTTTTTT. It translates to CASSQGILGRAGELFF.

The V call is TRBV5-6, the J call TRBJ2-1; D is unresolved. V was trimmed by 0 bases and J by 3 bases, leaving 10 bases between them. Germline lookup yields CDR1 SGHDT and CDR2 YYEEEE. The CDR3 has 15 amino acids. The CDR3 DNA follows: TGTGCCAGCAGCTTGGGGGGAATAAACTACAATGAGCAGTTCTTC. Protein sequence: CASSLGGINYNEQFF.

This clonotype was picked up a small number of times. The chain combines TRBV27 with TRBJ1-5; 9 positions match TRBD1. Germline values: CDR1 MNHEY, CDR2 SMNVEV (reference sequence). Losses at the gene ends were 5 bases for V and 3 bases for J; bases not matched to a gene: 5. CDR3 size: 15 residues. The CDR3 protein is CASSPGTGYNQPQHF. The DNA for the CDR3 is TGTGCCAGCAGTCCGGGGACAGGGTACAATCAGCCCCAGCATTTT.